A single sample is the source of the 17 T cell receptor beta chains below, sequenced in a study of shared clonotypes between healthy human individuals. Clones were sequenced by immunoSEQ multiplex PCR, and TCRdb holds only the in-frame ones, with some missing. The sample shows around 1.4 million clones, about 98.5% of them seen only once. Specimen: naive CD4+ T cells sorted from blood. Subset noted: CD45RA+ positively selected. The receptors were sampled from a man aged 30 to 45 in good health.

The rearrangement joins TRBV28 to TRBJ2-1; no firm D call. Between the trimmed V and J ends, which lost 5 bases and 6 bases, there was a span of 8 bases. The length of the CDR3 is 12 residues. CDR1 is MDHEN, CDR2 SYDVKM, per germline. CDR3 sequence reads: CASSPNTNEQFF. CDR3 nucleotide sequence: TGTGCCAGCAGTCCCAATACCAATGAGCAGTTCTTC. Full variable domain (remainder filled in from reference TRBV28 and TRBJ2-1): DVKVTQSSRYLVKRTGEKVFLECVQDMDHENMFWYRQDPGLGLRLIYFSYDVKMKEKGDIPEGYSVSREKKERFSLILESASTNQTSMYLCASSPNTNEQFFGPGTRLTVL.

Turning to this clone: The same CDR3 also results from other DNA sequences found in this sample. The J gene is TRBJ2-3, the V gene TRBV29-1; D uncertain. The ends were cut back, 6 bases at V and 1 base at J, with 5 bases in the middle. CDR3 length equals 11 residues. Germline loops: CDR1 SQVTM, CDR2 ANQGSEA. The CDR3, as DNA: TGCAGCGTCCGGCGCACAGATACGCAGTATTTT. Translating it yields CSVRRTDTQYF.

The chain joins TRBV19 to TRBJ1-5, with a possible D match to TRBD1 (5 bases). The CDR3 has 13 residues. Trimming took off 6 bases at V and 7 bases at J, with 13 bases between the two ends. CDR1 is LNHDA and CDR2 is SQIVND in the germline V gene (reference sequence). CDR3: CASSPGRRQPQHF. In DNA form, the CDR3 reads TGTGCCAGTAGCCCAGGGCGTCGGCAGCCCCAGCATTTT.

J is TRBJ2-1 and V is TRBV27, with D possibly matching TRBD1 (6 bases). Trimming shortened V by 9 bases and J by 1 base, and 19 bases separated the two germline ends. CDR3 length: 16 amino acids. Per germline, CDR1 MNHEY and CDR2 SMNVEV (reference sequence). The CDR3, as DNA: TGTGCCAGTTCTACCATCCGGGACAAATCCTACAATGAGCAGTTCTTC. This codes for CASSTIRDKSYNEQFF.

V usage is TRBV2 and J usage is TRBJ1-5; 8 bases line up with TRBD1. The CDR3 consists of 15 residues. The germline CDR1 and CDR2 sequences are SNHLY and FYNNEI. Trimming removed 8 bases from V and 3 bases from J; junction bases left unmatched: 9. CDR3 region: CASGSGQALNQPQHF. CDR3 DNA: TGTGCCAGCGGATCGGGACAGGCTCTCAATCAGCCCCAGCATTTT.

This clone was found once. The chain carries TRBV4-1 and TRBJ1-5; D unclear. Germline V CDR1 and CDR2: MGHRA, YSYEKL. Trimming took 0 bases from V and 4 from J, leaving 7 bases between them. The CDR3 is 14 amino acids. CDR3 in DNA: TGCGCCAGCAGCCAAGATGGGGTTAATCAGCCCCAGCATTTT. Protein product: CASSQDGVNQPQHF.

This chain connects TRBV6-1 to TRBJ1-2; possible D gene TRBD1, 6 bases. The CDR3 length is 13 residues. CDR1 is MNHNS and CDR2 is SASEGT in the germline V gene. Trimming cost V 5 bases and J 3 bases, with 10 bases left between them. The chain's CDR3 is CASSLTGYYGYTF. In DNA, the CDR3 is TGTGCCAGCAGTTTGACAGGCTACTATGGCTACACCTTC.

This chain joins TRBV7-6 and TRBJ2-1, with D hard to call. Germline CDR1 and CDR2: SGHVS and FNYEAQ. The CDR3 consists of 13 residues. Trimming stripped 2 bases from V and 6 bases from J, with 8 bases between. DNA of the CDR3: TGTGCCAGCAGCTTACCGGCCCGCAATGAGCAGTTCTTC. It specifies CASSLPARNEQFF.

The chain is built from TRBV14 and TRBJ2-2; the D is unclear. Trimming took off 3 bases at V and 6 bases at J, with 5 bases between the two ends. This CDR3 region has 12 residues. CDR1 and CDR2 (germline): SGHDN, FVKESK. The CDR3 DNA sequence: TGTGCCAGCAGCCATTATCCCGGGGAGCTGTTTTTT. This sequence encodes CASSHYPGELFF.

This chain links TRBV19 with TRBJ2-7; 7 bases match TRBD1. Germline CDR1 reads LNHDA; CDR2 reads SQIVND (reference sequence). The CDR3 loop spans 16 amino acids. The junction had 10 bases not matched to a gene; V was cut back by 5 bases and J by 0 bases. The CDR3 DNA follows: TGTGCCAGTAGTCAACAGGGGCCAGGGAGCTCCTACGAGCAGTACTTC. Translated, it gives CASSQQGPGSSYEQYF.

Turning to this clone: The germline gene is not matched at one end of the junction; a read error may be the cause. The chain employs TRBV7-8 and TRBJ2-7, with D hard to call. CDR1 SGHVS and CDR2 FQNEAQ come from the germline V gene. The CDR3 consists of 13 residues. The CDR3 sequence is CASSFGTNYVQYF. CDR3 nucleotide sequence: TGTGCCAGCAGCTTTGGTACCAACTACGTGCAGTACTTC.

This clone was recorded only once. V is TRBV5-1 and J is TRBJ2-7, with a weak D call TRBD2 (5 bases). Between the trimmed V and J ends, which lost 0 bases and 0 bases, there was a span of 16 bases. The CDR3 totals 17 residues. The germline gives CDR1 SGHRS, CDR2 YFSETQ. CDR3 coding DNA: TGCGCCAGCAGCTTGGCCTTTGGACTTTCGAGCTCCTACGAGCAGTACTTC. It yields the protein CASSLAFGLSSSYEQYF.

The J gene is TRBJ2-1, the V gene TRBV4-2; TRBD1 is a possible D gene (5 bases). Germline CDR1 LGHNA, CDR2 YNFKEQ. The V end was cut by 0 bases, the J end by 5 bases, with 17 bases between. The CDR3 length is 17 residues. This CDR3 is CASSQDPAGLMNNEQFF. The CDR3 DNA is TGTGCCAGCAGCCAAGATCCGGCAGGGCTTATGAACAATGAGCAGTTCTTC.

This clone is a singleton in its sample. The V call is TRBV4-3, the J call TRBJ2-2, with a possible D match to TRBD1 (5 bases). Germline assignment: CDR1 LGHNA and CDR2 YSLEER. V was pared by 0 bases and J by 6 bases, with 14 bases between. The CDR3 is made up of 16 amino acids. CDR3 sequence: CASSQDIRGWAGELFF. CDR3 nucleotides: TGCGCCAGCAGCCAAGACATTAGGGGATGGGCCGGGGAGCTGTTTTTT.

This chain connects TRBV5-4 to TRBJ2-7, with D perhaps given as TRBD1 or TRBD2 (6 bases each). This CDR3 region has 16 residues. Germline-derived CDR1 and CDR2 are SGHNT and YYREEE (reference sequence). The V and J ends lost 2 bases and 3 bases respectively, with 18 bases between them. The DNA for the CDR3 is TGTGCCAGCAGCTTACTACAGGGAAAGGAGGGCTACGAGCAGTACTTC. Translated: CASSLLQGKEGYEQYF.

The CDR3 here is CASSVDTTDTQYF. In DNA form, the CDR3 reads TGTGCCAGCAGCGTAGACACCACAGATACGCAGTATTTT. This chain links TRBV9 with TRBJ2-3; D ambiguous. The germline CDR1 and CDR2 sequences are SGDLS and YYNGEE. V was clipped by 0 bases and J by 2 bases, with 4 bases between them. The CDR3 is 13 residues long.

The chain employs TRBV6-1 and TRBJ1-3, with TRBD1 as a possible D gene (6 bases). CDR3 size: 15 residues. Trimming removed 3 bases at V and 5 bases at J, with 14 bases between. CDR1 is MNHNS and CDR2 is SASEGT in the germline V gene. CDR3 region: CASSEQGTVRNTIYF. The CDR3 DNA is TGTGCCAGCAGTGAGCAGGGGACCGTAAGAAACACCATATATTTT.